These T cell receptor beta chains were read from a single sample in a study of CXCR3-negative and CXCR3-positive naive CD8 T cells. TCRdb re-called the 5' RACE reads and shows each CDR3 protein once, DNA omitted. The sample's table shows approximately 98,000 distinct CDR3 sequences. The sequenced sample was naive CXCR3+ CD8+ T cells from blood. The receptors come from a human donor in good health. Some clones in this sample may be carry-over from other donors' samples. CDR3s include the opening cysteine and the closing phenylalanine or tryptophan.

V	length	J	CDR3
TRBV6-5	16	TRBJ2-5	CASSYVTSGIQETQYF
TRBV7-2	15	TRBJ2-7	CASSLGSGSESEQYF
TRBV19	17	TRBJ1-6	CASRWGQGSSYNSPLHF
TRBV29-1	14	TRBJ2-1	CSVDERGGNNEQFF
TRBV5-1	16	TRBJ2-3	CASSFGQGASRDTQYF
TRBV7-9	12	TRBJ2-7	CASSDIDYEQYF
TRBV7-9	15	TRBJ2-7	CASSLAGQGINEQYF
TRBV19	16	TRBJ2-1	CASSIGRRGRINEQFF
TRBV14	12	TRBJ2-7	CASSRDGYEQYF
TRBV28	14	TRBJ2-7	CASSGVSVTYEQYF
TRBV7-9	15	TRBJ2-7	CASSNRGGASYEQYF
TRBV28	19	TRBJ2-1	CASSRILAGGANFYNEQFF
TRBV20-1	15	TRBJ2-1	CSARTGASSYNEQFF
TRBV7-3	13	TRBJ1-2	CASSLGDRAGYTF